This T cell receptor beta chain was documented in a study of T cell responses to AZD1222 COVID-19 vaccine. Study-level findings and limits: Receipt of two AZD1222 doses was followed by a rise in Spike-specific TCR breadth and depth.

Points on this clone: Its antigen is unidentified.

Sequencing was performed with immunoSEQ multiplex PCR; in TCRdb, only in-frame clones are kept and a portion is missing. The table lists 130,000 or so clones, about 90% of them singletons, with around 6.9% in the top ten. Germline values: CDR1 LNHDA, CDR2 SQIVND (reference sequence). V gave up 1 base and J gave up 2 bases, with 8 bases separating them. CDR3 size: 14 residues. This TCR came from an adult who received the MenACWY meningococcal vaccine as a control. This specimen was peripheral blood, taken 28 days after the second dose of the MenACWY control vaccine. The chain has TRBV19 and TRBJ1-2; the D gene is possibly TRBD1 (5 bases). The CDR3 region is CASSIGGANYGYTF. The CDR3 DNA reads as TGTGCCAGTAGTATAGGCGGGGCAAACTATGGCTACACCTTC.